Below, 29 T cell receptor beta chains from the same sample are listed, as sequenced in a study of PD-1 blockade in classical Hodgkin lymphoma. Some clones are missing from TCRdb's copy, which holds only in-frame ones; the method was immunoSEQ multiplex PCR. The sample records 84,000 or so clones, over 90% being singletons. Each of the patients experienced relapse following autologous stem cell transplantation, and their brentuximab vedotin exposure differed. The sequencing here drew on peripheral blood mononuclear cells (PBMCs), taken before the second cycle of nivolumab. These receptors came from a human donor with classical Hodgkin lymphoma.

The chain recombines TRBV19 with TRBJ1-5, with D possibly TRBD1 on 5 matching bases. The CDR3 is 13 amino acids. V was pared by 6 bases and J by 11 bases, with 17 bases between. The V gene's germline CDR1 is LNHDA and CDR2 SQIVND (reference sequence). For the CDR3, the DNA is TGTGCCAGTAGACCCCGGGACCGAGGAGCCCAGCATTTT. Residues: CASRPRDRGAQHF.

The chain joins TRBV2 to TRBJ1-3; D remains ambiguous. This CDR3 comprises 17 residues. V was clipped by 1 base and J by 0 bases, with 13 bases between them. Per the germline V gene, CDR1 is SNHLY and CDR2 is FYNNEI. In nucleotides, the CDR3 is TGTGCCAGCAGTGAAGGCGTTGGGCTTACCTCTGGAAACACCATATATTTT. It yields the protein CASSEGVGLTSGNTIYF.

J is TRBJ2-1 and V is TRBV9, with 8 bases lining up with TRBD2. This CDR3 comprises 16 residues. The germline V gene has CDR1 SGDLS and CDR2 YYNGEE. The V segment lost 0 bases and the J segment 3 bases; nucleotides outside the gene matches: 5. The CDR3 DNA reads as TGTGCCAGCAGCGTAGCTACTAGCGGAAACTACAATGAGCAGTTCTTC. Translated, it gives CASSVATSGNYNEQFF.

The chain is built from TRBV7-3 and TRBJ2-3; tentatively, D is TRBD2 (5 bases). Germline CDR1 is SGHTA and CDR2 is FQGTGA. V lost 6 bases and J lost 4, with 17 bases in between. CDR3 length: 15 amino acids. The CDR3 DNA reads as TGTGCCAGCAGTCAATGGGGAGTGGGCGCAGATACGCAGTATTTT. This encodes CASSQWGVGADTQYF.

The chain joins TRBV29-1 to TRBJ2-1, with a tentative D call TRBD2 (6 bases). The CDR3 length is 12 residues. The V end lost 2 bases, the J end lost 8 bases, and 10 bases lay between the germline ends. CDR1 is SQVTM and CDR2 is ANQGSEA in the germline V gene. CDR3 DNA: TGCAGCGTTGAATATTCTAGCGATGAGCAGTTCTTC. The encoded protein is CSVEYSSDEQFF.

This clone was observed a single time. The chain is built from TRBV29-1 and TRBJ1-3, with a tentative D call TRBD1 (6 bases). Germline CDR1 and CDR2: SQVTM and ANQGSEA. The CDR3 is 14 amino acids. Trimming pared 7 bases from V and 3 bases from J, leaving 16 bases between. The CDR3 loop is CSAGGLTDGNTIYF. The CDR3 bases are TGCAGCGCTGGGGGCCTAACCGATGGAAACACCATATATTTT.

The J gene is TRBJ2-5, the V gene TRBV6-6; possibly TRBD1 for D (5 bases). The CDR3 has 12 amino acids. Germline V gene lookup returns CDR1 MNHNY and CDR2 SVGAGI (reference sequence). Trimming took 6 bases from V and 5 from J, leaving 10 bases between them. Here the CDR3 reads CASRGPEETQYF. CDR3 DNA: TGTGCCAGCAGGGGGCCCGAGGAGACCCAGTACTTC.

CDR3 nucleotide sequence: TGTGCCACCAGCCGTTATGTTGGGGGAGGGGGCTACACCTTC. It codes for CATSRYVGGGGYTF. The chain is built from TRBV15 and TRBJ1-2; a weak D match, TRBD1 (5 bases). Trimming cost V 5 bases and J 8 bases, with 18 bases left between them. The CDR3 covers 14 residues. CDR1 LNHNV and CDR2 YYDKDF come from the germline V gene (reference sequence).

The chain uses TRBV27 and TRBJ2-1, with TRBD2 matching 11 bases. Germline V gene sequence: CDR1 MNHEY, CDR2 SMNVEV (reference sequence). V shed 7 bases and J 4 bases; nucleotides not matched to a gene: 15. CDR3 length equals 18 residues. DNA of the CDR3: TGTGCCAGCACTTCTTCTTCCGGGACTAGCGGACGATACAATGAGCAGTTCTTC. Protein product: CASTSSSGTSGRYNEQFF.

The chain joins TRBV10-3 to TRBJ1-4, with a tentative D call TRBD1 (5 bases). The CDR3 is 17 amino acids. Deletions cut 0 bases from V and 8 bases from J, with 19 bases between. The germline CDR1 and CDR2 sequences are ENHRY and SYGVKD. In nucleotides, the CDR3 is TGTGCCATCAGTGAGTCTTGGGGACTCCTGATATGGGAAAAACTGTTTTTT. Protein product: CAISESWGLLIWEKLFF.

This clone was seen just once. V usage is TRBV5-1 and J usage is TRBJ2-3; 8 bases are shared with TRBD2. V lost 2 bases to trimming and J lost 0 bases; unmatched junction nucleotides: 2. CDR1 and CDR2 (germline): SGHRS, YFSETQ. The CDR3 totals 15 residues. CDR3: CASSFASGSTDTQYF. Written as DNA, the CDR3 is TGCGCCAGCAGCTTCGCTAGCGGGAGCACAGATACGCAGTATTTT.

The chain combines TRBV18 with TRBJ2-2; the match to TRBD2 covers 7 bases. This CDR3 is built from 16 residues. The V gene's germline CDR1 is KGHSH and CDR2 LQKENI. After removal of 1 base from V and 2 bases from J, the junction contained 4 bases not matched to a gene. The CDR3 protein is CASSPLASGNTGELFF. For the CDR3, the DNA is TGTGCCAGCTCACCACTAGCTAGCGGTAACACCGGGGAGCTGTTTTTT.

This chain connects TRBV6-5 to TRBJ2-1; maybe TRBD2 (6 bases). The CDR3 runs 15 residues. Trimming removed 6 bases from V and 5 bases from J, with 17 bases in between. CDR1 MNHEY and CDR2 SVGAGI come from the germline V gene. The CDR3 nucleotides are TGTGCCAGCAGCCCCCCAGCGGGCGGCCACAATGAGCAGTTCTTC. Translation gives CASSPPAGGHNEQFF.

The chain employs TRBV15 and TRBJ1-5; D is ambiguous. Germline CDR1 LNHNV, CDR2 YYDKDF (reference sequence). This CDR3 is built from 14 residues. V lost 2 bases to trimming and J lost 0 bases, with 5 bases between them. The CDR3 spells CATSRRISNQPQHF. The DNA of the CDR3 is TGTGCCACCAGCAGAAGGATTAGCAATCAGCCCCAGCATTTT.

V and J are TRBV4-1 and TRBJ2-7; TRBD2 is a possible D gene (6 bases). CDR1 and CDR2 from the germline V gene are MGHRA and YSYEKL. This CDR3 contains 13 residues. V lost 4 bases and J lost 2, with 9 bases in between. The chain's CDR3 is CASSPGGTYEQYF. CDR3 in DNA: TGCGCCAGCAGCCCCGGGGGAACCTACGAGCAGTACTTC.

This clone occurred once. The chain joins TRBV10-3 to TRBJ2-5; D may be TRBD1 (6 bases). This CDR3 is 13 amino acids long. Germline V gene lookup returns CDR1 ENHRY and CDR2 SYGVKD. Between the trimmed V and J ends, which lost 11 bases and 1 base, there was a span of 14 bases. CDR3 sequence (DNA): TGTGCCGTGTCCGGACAGCCCCAAGAGACCCAGTACTTC. This gives the protein CAVSGQPQETQYF.

This clone occurred once. This chain connects TRBV9 to TRBJ2-2; D remains ambiguous. Looked up from germline, CDR1 is SGDLS and CDR2 is YYNGEE. Trimming stripped 0 bases from V and 5 bases from J, with 14 bases between. This CDR3 contains 16 residues. The chain's CDR3 is CASSVGGEFMTGELFF. DNA for the CDR3: TGTGCCAGCAGCGTAGGGGGTGAATTTATGACCGGGGAGCTGTTTTTT.

J is TRBJ2-5 and V is TRBV5-1; D is uncertain. The V end was cut by 0 bases, the J end by 4 bases, with 4 bases between. CDR3 length equals 12 residues. In germline, CDR1 is SGHRS, CDR2 YFSETQ. The CDR3 region is CASSLARETQYF. CDR3 in DNA: TGCGCCAGCAGCTTGGCCAGAGAGACCCAGTACTTC.

This clone appeared a few times. The rearrangement links TRBV5-4 to TRBJ2-2; unclear D gene. The CDR3 sequence is 13 residues long. Germline assignment: CDR1 SGHNT and CDR2 YYREEE (reference sequence). Trimming stripped 3 bases from V and 3 bases from J, with 6 bases between. This CDR3 reads CASSSAYTGELFF. DNA for the CDR3: TGTGCCAGCAGCTCCGCCTACACCGGGGAGCTGTTTTTT.

The chain links TRBV7-9 to TRBJ2-7; D is uncertain. The CDR3 has 12 amino acids. The V gene's germline CDR1 is SEHNR and CDR2 FQNEAQ (reference sequence). V was trimmed by 2 bases and J by 3 bases, leaving 5 bases between them. The CDR3 loop is CASSLPNYEQYF. CDR3 in DNA: TGTGCCAGCAGCTTACCTAACTACGAGCAGTACTTC.

Turning to this clone: The DNA is omitted, as the CDR3 cannot be located on it reliably, and the CDR3 follows TCRdb's listing. This chain links TRBV27 with TRBJ2-7; TRBD2 is the table's D call, not checked against the DNA. The CDR3 numbers 15 amino acids, ends counted. From germline, CDR1 is MNHEY and CDR2 SMNVEV (reference sequence). This CDR3 reads CASSFGNGRAREQYF.

The genes are TRBV12-5 and TRBJ1-2; D not resolved. V lost 6 bases, J lost 5 bases, and 10 bases lay in between. Germline loops: CDR1 LGHNT, CDR2 FRNRAP. This CDR3 region has 12 residues. The CDR3, as DNA: TGTGCTAGTGGCACTAAACGGTATGGCTACACCTTC. As protein: CASGTKRYGYTF.

CDR3 nucleotide sequence: TGTGCCAGCTCCGCAGGCTGGGGAGGTGAAAAACTGTTTTTT. It translates to CASSAGWGGEKLFF. The V and J genes are TRBV18 and TRBJ1-4; D gene ambiguous. Trimming took 6 bases from V and 7 from J, leaving 15 bases between them. This CDR3 has 14 residues. Germline CDR1 reads KGHSH; CDR2 reads LQKENI.

The rearrangement joins TRBV6-5 to TRBJ1-1; 9 bases agree with TRBD1. This CDR3 is built from 16 residues. Germline trimming cut 3 bases from V and 5 bases from J; bases unmatched to any gene: 10. Germline CDR1 and CDR2: MNHEY and SVGAGI. The CDR3 spells CASSYRSGQGITEAFF. The CDR3 nucleotides read TGTGCCAGCAGTTATCGATCGGGACAGGGTATAACTGAAGCTTTCTTT.

The chain recombines TRBV6-1 with TRBJ1-1, with unresolved D. This CDR3 comprises 15 residues. Germline CDR1 MNHNS, CDR2 SASEGT. V was shortened by 2 bases and J by 0 bases, with 10 bases between the two germline ends. In DNA, the CDR3 is TGTGCCAGCAGTGAAACCTTACAGATGAACACTGAAGCTTTCTTT. Translated, it gives CASSETLQMNTEAFF.

The chain links TRBV29-1 to TRBJ2-1; a weak D match, TRBD1 (6 bases). Trimming stripped 1 base from V and 2 bases from J, with 9 bases between. This CDR3 contains 14 residues. Germline V gene sequence: CDR1 SQVTM, CDR2 ANQGSEA. This CDR3 is CSVEGRDTYNEQFF. CDR3 bases: TGCAGCGTTGAAGGACGGGACACCTACAATGAGCAGTTCTTC.

The V and J genes are TRBV28 and TRBJ2-7, with 7 bases identical to TRBD2. This CDR3 comprises 14 residues. CDR1 and CDR2 (germline): MDHEN, SYDVKM. V shed 6 bases and J 4 bases; nucleotides not matched to a gene: 9. CDR3 sequence reads: CASRGGTGFYEQYF. CDR3 bases: TGTGCCAGCAGGGGGGGGACGGGGTTTTACGAGCAGTACTTC.

This chain uses TRBV28 with TRBJ2-5; weak D call: TRBD1 (6 bases). Trimming left V 3 bases short and J 2 bases short, with 22 bases between. CDR3 length: 18 amino acids. The germline CDR1 and CDR2 sequences are MDHEN and SYDVKM. The CDR3 DNA follows: TGTGCCAGCAGTTTTTTACAGGGAAGAGTCATAGGGCAAGAGACCCAGTACTTC. Protein: CASSFLQGRVIGQETQYF.

This chain links TRBV28 with TRBJ2-5; TRBD2 matches at 14 bases. Germline V gives CDR1 MDHEN, CDR2 SYDVKM. The CDR3 runs to 15 residues. J was trimmed by 5 bases and V by 2 bases; bases with no gene match: 1. Here the CDR3 DNA reads TGTGCCAGCAGTTTACGACTAGCGGGAGGGGAGACCCAGTACTTC. This gives the protein CASSLRLAGGETQYF.